This T cell receptor (beta chain) is drawn from a study of blood T cell repertoires in COVID-19. Study background: Samples of COVID-19 (acute and convalescent) were obtained from the United States, Italy and Spain.

As processed by the authors: It was from reference gene primer amplification that nucleated cell counts were estimated. Here immunoSEQ multiplex PCR was the method, and the copy in TCRdb shows in-frame clones only, minus some. V, J and clone size are those of that table, while D and trimming were read from the DNA. This table has roughly 200,000 clones, about 86% appearing once. Recruitment covered about 25 US areas and drew participants whose ages spanned roughly 18 to 100 years. Allocation to cohorts depended on clinical history reported by the participants. The trim removed 2 bases at V and 6 bases at J, leaving 6 bases unmatched. The germline V gene has CDR1 MNHEY and CDR2 SVGAGI. There are 15 residues in the CDR3.

The sample consisted of PBMCs or T cells enriched from blood (not recorded which). The chain has TRBV6-5 and TRBJ2-7, with TRBD2 identical over 11 bases. This TCR was sampled from a woman between 45 and 65 years old in a cohort exposed to, infected with or recovered from COVID-19 (not recorded which). CDR3 loop: CASSYLSGGASEQYF. CDR3 nucleotide sequence: TGTGCCAGCAGTTACCTTAGCGGGGGGGCCTCCGAGCAGTACTTC.